The entry below gives a single T cell receptor (beta chain) sequence along with its context. It lacks a known antigen. Base quality data are lacking; no much larger clone is found one base away. The entry originates in a study of tumor-infiltrating lymphocytes in primary liver carcinoma (dated by TCRdb to the late 2010s). Regarding the study in general: Hepatocellular carcinoma (four) or combined HCC and intrahepatic cholangiocarcinoma (one) was present in the five patients, who were three men and two women aged 30 to 69 years. A total of 35 specimens from 5 patients underwent TCRbeta repertoire sequencing, comprising roughly 25 tumor regions, 5 adjacent noncancerous liver tissues and 5 peripheral blood samples. To link TCRbeta repertoire diversity to the local molecular phenotype, the 20 to 30 tumor region samples were profiled with Agilent mRNA microarrays. The five patients had tumors staged T1-T3 N0M0, with maximum diameters ranging from about 4 to 10 cm. High reproducibility was observed for the technical replicate repertoires, with mean shared-clone rates approximately 0.9 and correlation coefficients above 0.98. TCRbeta repertoire sequencing, expression microarrays and whole-exome sequencing were combined in the study across five regions of each liver tumor, with adjacent normal tissue and blood also included. Each sample produced about 3.65 to 7.5 million productive TCRbeta reads, and read depth showed no significant difference between tissue types.

A constant-region primer and ProtoScript II reverse transcriptase were used to reverse-transcribe TCRbeta-specific cDNA from approximately 450 ng total RNA. Construction of the TCRbeta libraries relied on three nested rounds of multiplex PCR, following a slightly modified ARM-PCR procedure. Sample barcodes and Illumina adapters were added in a final 25-cycle PCR with Deep VentR polymerase. Before sequencing, amplicons of 200-500 bp were gel-purified using a QIAquick gel extraction kit. An Illumina HiSeq 2500 was used to sequence the TCRbeta amplicons with 250-bp paired-end reads. On the study's bioinformatics: Quality trimming of reads was performed with Trimmomatic v0.33, and paired reads were merged with FLASH v1.2.11 so that full CDR3 sequences could be recovered. MiGEC v1.2.1b assigned V, D and J germline segments to the rearranged TCRbeta sequences. Clonotype statistics, along with Shannon-Wiener diversity indices, were calculated using VDJtools v1.0.0. Except for diversity analysis, only each sample's 250 most abundant clonotypes were used in subsequent analyses to reduce sampling bias. TCRdb reanalyzed the raw reads on its own, using fastp at Q25 for trimming and MiXCR for clone calling, and kept in-frame beta chains. All rows with the same CDR3 protein become a single entry with the most common DNA and genes. The V and J calls and clone size come from TCRdb's table, not from the authors' own analysis. The sample data list roughly 25,000 distinct CDR3 sequences, and around 77% of these were observed just once. The ten top clones hold 25% to 35% of the sample.

Total RNA and DNA were co-extracted from around 20-30 mg of bulk tissue with the AllPrep DNA/RNA mini kit, without cell sorting. Between late 2015 and early 2016, about five patients in China with histopathologically diagnosed primary liver carcinoma had surgical resection. At the time of sampling, the patients had chronic HBV infection and had not received any treatment. Five spatially separated regions were sampled from each tumor: the superior, inferior, left-lateral and right-lateral poles, plus the tumor centre. Histology showed that every tumor sample contained more than 75% viable tumor cells. Fresh tumor and adjacent tissue pieces were bisected, with one half stored in RNAlater at -80 degrees C and the other half sent for histology. Results and caveats for the whole study, not just this receptor: Consistent with antigen-driven expansion, pairs of tumor regions showed higher repertoire overlap (mean around 36%) than either tumor-adjacent pairs (about 17%) or tumor-blood pairs (around 14%). The top 250 clones accounted for a significantly greater share of the repertoire in tumors than in blood (p = 0.039). Only about 8-25% of top clones were found in all five regions of a tumor, suggesting spatial heterogeneity of tumor-infiltrating T cells. Since the samples were bulk and unsorted, there was no way to compare CD4+ and CD8+ T cell repertoires. With just a handful of patients in the study, the authors point out that the findings should be validated in a larger study. Because only the TCR beta chain was sequenced and unpaired alpha chains were not captured, true repertoire diversity is likely underestimated.

The clonotype comes from a woman aged 30 to 39 with primary liver carcinoma and hepatitis B virus infection. Input material: liver tumor tissue from sampling region 5. This sample's cell subset or site label indicates: tumor region T5, tumor centre.

The DNA sequence is given as TGTGCCAGCTGCGCTCGGGACAGGGGACGCAAGGGGTGGAGTAACACTGAAGCTTTCTTT. The encoded protein is CASCARDRGRKGWSNTEAFF. The chain was built from TRBV11-2 and TRBJ1-1; 10 central nucleotides agree with TRBD1. For this chain, trimming is 8 bases at the V end and 2 bases at the J end, and the number of junction bases without a gene match is 23. CDR1 SGHAT and CDR2 FQNNGV are derived from the germline V gene. The cysteine opens and the phenylalanine closes a CDR3 of 20 amino acids. Just CDR3 DNA is preserved here, 60 bases in frame from base 1.